A selection of T cell receptor beta chains follows, all from one sample in a study of CD8+CD57+ T cells in acquired aplastic anemia. One entry per CDR3 protein, called by TCRdb with MiXCR from the reads. This table holds a few hundred thousand distinct CDR3 sequences, over 60% found once. Sequenced sample: sorted CD4+, CD8+, or CD8+CD57+ T cells (not recorded which) from PBMCs. The receptors come from a human donor in good health. Both conserved end residues are part of each CDR3. D genes are given only for firm matches. Expanded clones are given a class, and other clones once, few, many or no size at all.

TRBD2	TRBV19	once	TRBJ2-7	CASSPPPGLGYEQYF	TGTGCCAGTAGTCCTCCCCCGGGACTAGGGTACGAGCAGTACTTC
.	TRBV29-1	.	TRBJ1-2	CSVPTQGYQGYGYTF	TGCAGCGTTCCTACCCAGGGCTATCAAGGTTATGGCTACACCTTC
TRBD1	TRBV6-1	.	TRBJ2-1	CASSSPTGGGEQFF	TGTGCCAGCAGTTCCCCGACAGGGGGCGGTGAGCAGTTCTTC
.	TRBV2	.	TRBJ2-3	CASGGARTDTQYF	TGTGCCAGCGGGGGGGCTCGCACAGATACGCAGTATTTT
.	TRBV9	.	TRBJ1-2	CASGASGGNYGYTF	TGTGCCAGCGGGGCTAGCGGGGGGAACTATGGCTACACCTTC
.	TRBV5-8	many	TRBJ2-3	CASSSLDSTDTQYF	TGTGCCAGCAGCTCATTGGACAGCACAGATACGCAGTATTTT
.	TRBV5-1	.	TRBJ2-7	CASSLGSSSYEQYF	TGTGCCAGCAGCTTAGGTTCGAGCTCCTACGAGCAGTACTTC
.	TRBV7-9	.	TRBJ2-3	CASRERSTDTQYF	TGTGCCAGCCGGGAGCGTAGCACAGATACGCAGTATTTT
.	TRBV5-1	.	TRBJ2-7	CASSLDKAFLHF	TGCGCCAGCAGCTTGGATAAAGCTTTTCTGCACTTC
.	TRBV7-8	.	TRBJ1-2	CASSPEGRRGYTF	TGTGCCAGCAGCCCAGAGGGGCGGCGTGGCTACACCTTC
.	TRBV19	.	TRBJ1-1	CATSNSYTEAFF	TGTGCCACCAGCAACTCTTACACTGAAGCTTTCTTT
TRBD1	TRBV7-2	.	TRBJ2-7	CVSSFTGVYSYEQYF	TGTGTTAGCAGCTTCACAGGGGTATACTCCTACGAGCAGTACTTC
TRBD2	TRBV7-7	.	TRBJ2-7	CASSLGAGGIYEQYF	TGTGCCAGCAGCCTCGGAGCGGGGGGGATCTACGAGCAGTACTTC
TRBD1	TRBV12-3/TRBV12-4	.	TRBJ2-3	CASSPDRVGTDTQYF	TGTGCCAGCAGTCCGGACAGGGTGGGCACAGATACGCAGTATTTT
.	TRBV7-8	once	TRBJ2-1	CASSLGLASVNEQFF	TGTGCCAGCAGCTTAGGATTAGCCAGCGTCAATGAGCAGTTCTTC
.	TRBV7-8	.	TRBJ2-1	CASTYQGDEQFF	TGTGCCAGCACCTACCAAGGGGATGAGCAGTTCTTC
.	TRBV7-8	few	TRBJ1-1	CASSPSGAREAFF	TGTGCCAGCAGCCCATCTGGGGCGCGGGAAGCTTTCTTT
.	TRBV2	.	TRBJ2-1	CTVRGAYNEQFF	TGTACGGTACGGGGAGCTTACAATGAGCAGTTCTTC
TRBD1	TRBV10-3	.	TRBJ2-7	CAISVGQGPYEQYF	TGTGCCATCAGTGTCGGACAGGGTCCCTACGAGCAGTACTTC
TRBD1	TRBV5-1	many	TRBJ1-2	CASSLARTGRDGYTF	TGCGCCAGCAGCTTGGCCCGGACAGGGAGAGATGGCTACACCTTC
.	TRBV5-8	.	TRBJ1-3	CASSPSTGTIYF	TGTGCCAGCAGCCCCTCTACCGGCACCATATATTTT
.	TRBV6-5	.	TRBJ1-6	CASMQVRDNSPLHF	TGTGCCAGCATGCAAGTGAGGGATAATTCACCCCTCCACTTT
TRBD1	TRBV6-5	.	TRBJ1-2	CASSYGTGIGYTF	TGTGCCAGCAGTTACGGGACAGGGATAGGGTACACCTTT
TRBD2	TRBV29-1	.	TRBJ2-1	CSLLAGGGNEQFF	TGCAGCTTGCTAGCGGGAGGGGGTAATGAGCAGTTCTTC
.	TRBV7-8	.	TRBJ1-2	CASSPKGYGYTF	TGTGCCAGCAGCCCAAAGGGGTATGGCTACACCTTC
.	TRBV19	many	TRBJ1-1	CASSMTPGQAEAFF	TGTGCCAGTAGTATGACCCCGGGGCAGGCTGAAGCTTTCTTT
.	TRBV11-2	.	TRBJ2-7	CASSLEGPTYEQYF	TGTGCCAGCAGCTTAGAGGGCCCGACCTACGAGCAGTACTTC
.	TRBV7-6	.	TRBJ2-5	CASSNVLQETQYF	TGTGCCAGCAGCAACGTTCTTCAAGAGACCCAGTACTTC
.	TRBV20-1	.	TRBJ1-6	CSAEDGSSYNSPLHF	TGCAGTGCCGAAGACGGGAGCTCCTATAATTCACCCCTCCACTTT
.	TRBV24-1	.	TRBJ2-1	CATSDPFGPNNEQFF	TGTGCCACCAGTGATCCCTTTGGGCCGAACAATGAGCAGTTCTTC
.	TRBV19	few	TRBJ2-7	CASRSFGTATYEQYF	TGTGCCAGTAGGTCTTTCGGGACGGCCACCTACGAGCAGTACTTC
TRBD2	TRBV7-8	.	TRBJ2-7	CASSLGLSGSSYEQYF	TGTGCCAGCAGCTTAGGGTTGAGCGGGAGCTCCTACGAGCAGTACTTC
.	TRBV14	.	TRBJ2-3	CASSQIYSTSDTQYF	TGTGCCAGCAGCCAAATATACTCCACGAGCGATACGCAGTATTTT
.	TRBV4-3	many	TRBJ2-5	CASSQDNRGAGETQYF	TGCGCCAGCAGCCAAGATAACCGCGGGGCGGGAGAGACCCAGTACTTC
TRBD2	TRBV7-8	.	TRBJ2-7	CASSLDGLAGAVEQYF	TGTGCCAGCAGCTTGGACGGACTAGCGGGAGCTGTCGAGCAGTACTTC
.	TRBV10-2	few	TRBJ2-7	CASEGFDEQYF	TGCGCCAGCGAGGGTTTCGACGAGCAGTACTTC
.	TRBV5-4	.	TRBJ2-7	CASSLLDDYEQYF	TGTGCCAGCAGCTTGTTGGACGACTACGAGCAGTACTTC
.	TRBV7-3	.	TRBJ2-3	CANSEHSTDTQYF	TGTGCCAACAGCGAACACAGCACAGATACGCAGTATTTT
.	TRBV7-3	many	TRBJ1-1	CASSLIGTTEAFF	TGTGCCAGCAGCTTAATTGGAACCACTGAAGCTTTCTTT
.	TRBV7-9	.	TRBJ1-2	CSGLVGRGRRHYDYTF	TGTTCTGGGCTAGTGGGACGGGGTCGCAGACACTATGACTACACCTTC
TRBD1	TRBV7-8	.	TRBJ1-6	CASSLGVGTGTLHF	TGTGCCAGCAGCCTAGGAGTCGGGACAGGCACCCTCCACTTT
.	TRBV7-9	.	TRBJ1-5	CASSESRVLRNEHF	TGTGCCAGCAGCGAGAGCAGGGTTCTGAGGAATGAGCATTTT
.	TRBV7-9	.	TRBJ2-1	CASSPTRTVFGGEQFF	TGTGCCAGCAGCCCGACTAGAACGGTCTTCGGCGGTGAGCAGTTCTTC
.	TRBV9	.	TRBJ1-6	CASSAFNLPLHF	TGTGCCAGCAGCGCTTTCAATTTACCCCTCCACTTC
TRBD1	TRBV6-1	once	TRBJ2-1	CASNEWDRDYNEQFF	TGTGCCAGCAATGAGTGGGACAGGGATTACAATGAGCAGTTCTTC
.	TRBV5-1	.	TRBJ2-7	CASSSFLSEAYEQYF	TGCGCCAGCAGCTCGTTTCTCAGCGAGGCCTACGAGCAGTACTTC
TRBD2	TRBV15	few	TRBJ2-1	CATSGGTSGYNEQFF	TGTGCCACCAGCGGCGGGACTAGCGGCTACAATGAGCAGTTCTTC
.	TRBV5-1	.	TRBJ1-2	CASSLAPMNYGYTF	TGCGCCAGCAGCTTGGCCCCGATGAACTATGGCTACACCTTC
.	TRBV14	.	TRBJ1-1	CASSPKGWGRNTEAFF	TGTGCCAGCAGCCCCAAAGGTTGGGGCCGGAACACTGAAGCTTTCTTT